The 3 T cell receptor beta chains in this list originate from one sample, sequenced in a study of blood T cell repertoires in COVID-19. Method: immunoSEQ multiplex PCR; TCRdb's copy keeps in-frame clones and lacks some. The sample consists of approximately 150,000 clones, less than 90% of them appearing once. What was sequenced was peripheral blood. These receptors all stem from a man between 60 and 75 years old with acute or convalescent COVID-19.

This clone has only a few counts. The V gene is TRBV5-4, the J gene TRBJ1-2, with 8 bases fitting TRBD1. Germline CDR1 SGHNT, CDR2 YYREEE (reference sequence). The CDR3 is made up of 16 amino acids. Trimming cost V 3 bases and J 3 bases; bases outside gene matches: 10. For the CDR3, the DNA is TGTGCCAGCAGCTCCCCTGGACAGGGAGGGCACTATGGCTACACCTTC. Translation: CASSSPGQGGHYGYTF.

The V and J genes are TRBV18 and TRBJ2-7; perhaps TRBD1 as D (6 bases). This CDR3 region has 15 residues. Germline V CDR1 and CDR2: KGHSH, LQKENI. Trimming left V 5 bases short and J 0 bases short, with 14 bases between. The CDR3 spells CASSVRRGSSYEQYF. The CDR3 DNA reads TGTGCCAGCTCAGTACGCAGGGGATCCTCCTACGAGCAGTACTTC.

V gene TRBV4-2 combines with J gene TRBJ2-3, with 7 bases identical to TRBD2. CDR1 LGHNA and CDR2 YNFKEQ come from the germline V gene. This CDR3 spans 16 amino acids. The junction had 6 bases not matched to a gene; V was cut back by 1 base and J by 2 bases. The CDR3 sequence is CASSQVGSGLTDTQYF. CDR3 nucleotides: TGTGCCAGCAGCCAAGTGGGTAGCGGGCTCACAGATACGCAGTATTTT.